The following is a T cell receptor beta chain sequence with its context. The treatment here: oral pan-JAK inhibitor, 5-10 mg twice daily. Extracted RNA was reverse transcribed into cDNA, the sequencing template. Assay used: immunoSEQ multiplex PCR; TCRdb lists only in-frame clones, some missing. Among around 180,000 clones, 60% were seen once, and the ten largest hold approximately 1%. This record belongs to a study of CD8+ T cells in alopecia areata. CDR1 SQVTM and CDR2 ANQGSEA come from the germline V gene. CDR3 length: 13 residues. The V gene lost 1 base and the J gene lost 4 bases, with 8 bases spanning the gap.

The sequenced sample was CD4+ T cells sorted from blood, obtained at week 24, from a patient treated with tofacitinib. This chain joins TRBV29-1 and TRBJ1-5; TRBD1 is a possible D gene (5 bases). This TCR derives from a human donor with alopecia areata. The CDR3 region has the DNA TGCAGCGTTGAAGTCCAGGGTAATCAGCCCCAGCATTTT. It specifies CSVEVQGNQPQHF.